The rows below give T cell receptor beta chains drawn from one sample of a study of T cells in Graves' hyperthyroidism and ophthalmopathy. TCRdb re-called the multiplex PCR reads through MiXCR, storing one row per CDR3 protein. The top ten clones hold 6.5% to 9% of a sample with hundreds of thousands of distinct CDR3 sequences, roughly 50% of them seen once. Sequences were obtained from peripheral blood or thyroid tissue (not recorded which). These receptors were collected from a woman under 30 with Graves' hyperthyroidism. Each CDR3 is given with its conserved first and last residue. The D gene is left open where the match is weak.

d_gene: -
v_gene: TRBV9
CDR3aa: CASGATVSEAFF

d_gene: -
v_gene: TRBV7-2
CDR3aa: CASSLYKGNYEQYF

d_gene: TRBD1
v_gene: TRBV20-1
CDR3aa: CSAREATGSGSETKYF

d_gene: TRBD1
v_gene: TRBV12-5
CDR3aa: CASTPGQDLYGYTF

d_gene: TRBD2
v_gene: TRBV2
CDR3aa: CASSPGLANTGELFF

d_gene: TRBD1
v_gene: TRBV2
CDR3aa: CASSEPRDRGTYEQYF

d_gene: -
v_gene: TRBV10-3
CDR3aa: CASLDYFGGTEAFF

d_gene: TRBD1
v_gene: TRBV7-9
CDR3aa: CASRRGQGGSGANVLTF

d_gene: -
v_gene: TRBV5-1
CDR3aa: CASSLVPQGSNQPQHF

d_gene: -
v_gene: TRBV20-1
CDR3aa: CSARVATVMNTEAFF

d_gene: -
v_gene: TRBV2
CDR3aa: CASRGFATNEKLFF

d_gene: -
v_gene: TRBV7-9
CDR3aa: CASSPILGRVYEQYF

d_gene: TRBD1
v_gene: TRBV2
CDR3aa: CASWTGGRNSPLHF

d_gene: -
v_gene: TRBV7-6
CDR3aa: CASSQVRGSYEQYF

d_gene: TRBD1
v_gene: TRBV20-1
CDR3aa: CSAVRGRYYEQYF

d_gene: -
v_gene: TRBV7-9
CDR3aa: CASSLERGGAFF

d_gene: TRBD2
v_gene: TRBV20-1
CDR3aa: CSARDVTSGYNEQYF

d_gene: -
v_gene: TRBV7-8
CDR3aa: CASSVYTGAGANVLTF

d_gene: TRBD1
v_gene: TRBV10-3
CDR3aa: CAISDRGGQETQYF

d_gene: -
v_gene: TRBV20-1
CDR3aa: CSAQQGYEQYF

d_gene: -
v_gene: TRBV9
CDR3aa: CASSSLPETYAVNEQYF

d_gene: TRBD2
v_gene: TRBV5-1
CDR3aa: CASSITAGTSDEQYF

d_gene: -
v_gene: TRBV2
CDR3aa: CASSEARNYGYTGRQGILDTQYF

d_gene: -
v_gene: TRBV9
CDR3aa: CASGGSGNQPQHF

d_gene: TRBD2
v_gene: TRBV20-1
CDR3aa: CSARDQRGLGETQYF

d_gene: -
v_gene: TRBV19
CDR3aa: CASSNQGIYSNQPQHF

d_gene: TRBD1
v_gene: TRBV12-3/TRBV12-4
CDR3aa: CASSSYRGVNTEAFF

d_gene: TRBD1
v_gene: TRBV4-2
CDR3aa: CASSPRQGATEAFF

d_gene: TRBD1
v_gene: TRBV5-1
CDR3aa: CASSREGQGAYEQYF

d_gene: -
v_gene: TRBV10-2
CDR3aa: CASSEWGGQETQYF

d_gene: TRBD1
v_gene: TRBV24-1
CDR3aa: CATSPGTGEVQPQHF

d_gene: TRBD1
v_gene: TRBV19
CDR3aa: CASSITLTGTGPTEAFF

d_gene: -
v_gene: TRBV19
CDR3aa: CASSPNVGSTYGYTF

d_gene: -
v_gene: TRBV15
CDR3aa: CATSSRDPRTGELFF

d_gene: TRBD2
v_gene: TRBV9
CDR3aa: CASSSPEGRAAEQYF

d_gene: TRBD2
v_gene: TRBV5-8
CDR3aa: CASSSTSANTGELFF

d_gene: -
v_gene: TRBV29-1
CDR3aa: CSVDWGYEQYF

d_gene: TRBD1
v_gene: TRBV2
CDR3aa: CASSYGTGLSNQPQHF

d_gene: TRBD1
v_gene: TRBV15
CDR3aa: CATSTPHGQGNGYGYTF

d_gene: TRBD1
v_gene: TRBV7-3
CDR3aa: CASSLPIRTGSGYTF

d_gene: -
v_gene: TRBV12-3/TRBV12-4
CDR3aa: CASSFGTLTYEQYF

d_gene: -
v_gene: TRBV7-2
CDR3aa: CASSLGGIDQPQHF

d_gene: -
v_gene: TRBV29-1
CDR3aa: CSVRRMGETQYF

d_gene: TRBD1
v_gene: TRBV29-1
CDR3aa: CSVTDRGGWQYF

d_gene: TRBD2
v_gene: TRBV29-1
CDR3aa: CSVGRDYFEQYF

d_gene: -
v_gene: TRBV25-1
CDR3aa: CASSPDFFNYGYTF

d_gene: -
v_gene: TRBV7-8
CDR3aa: CASSLDAGRETQYF

d_gene: -
v_gene: TRBV12-3/TRBV12-4
CDR3aa: CASSSLHQETQYF